This TCR beta chain comes out of a study of OX40 agonist ivuxolimab in advanced cancers. Study-wide context: Three dose-escalation patients had partial responses: one with hepatocellular carcinoma and two with cutaneous melanoma.

Generated by immunoSEQ multiplex PCR, the TCRdb table keeps only in-frame clones and is missing some. The data show around 20,000 clones, with under 85% seen just once and under 9.5% held by the top ten. This clone came up once. The TCR sequence derives from an adult with an advanced solid tumor such as melanoma, head and neck, liver or kidney cancer. This specimen was CD4+ or CD8+ T cells sorted from blood, taken in a trial of the OX40 agonist ivuxolimab.

CDR3 DNA sequence: TGCGCCAGCAGCCAAGTGGGGACATTCTATGGCTACACCTTC. Amino acid sequence: CASSQVGTFYGYTF. The chain has TRBV4-1 and TRBJ1-2; perhaps TRBD1 as D (6 bases). Germline CDR1 MGHRA, CDR2 YSYEKL. Deletions cut 1 base from V and 4 bases from J, with 10 bases between. There are 14 residues in the CDR3.